This entry describes one T cell receptor beta chain. The antigen is unknown. This entry belongs to a study of blood T cells in healthy people across ages. General observations from the study: It was held that the diversity estimates obtained from one million T cells were underestimates.

Through a sample-barcoded 5' primer and a J-beta primer mix, a second PCR was run for roughly 6 to 11 cycles. TCRdb re-derived calls from the 5' RACE reads in MiXCR, one entry per CDR3 protein. This table has approximately 780,000 distinct CDR3 sequences, 20% to 30% appearing once. Germline values: CDR1 SGHRS, CDR2 YFSETQ. This CDR3 has 15 amino acids. The same data also went into a second study, on T cells of mothers and their children.

The origin of this receptor is a boy between 5 and 17 years old in good health. The V call is TRBV5-1, the J call TRBJ2-1; D may be TRBD2 (7 bases). The better agreement between TRBJ2-5 and the DNA end casts doubt on the J call. Sequencing was done on a sample of blood. The CDR3 protein is CASSPIVGGALTQYF. For the CDR3, the DNA is TGCGCCAGCAGCCCCATCGTGGGGGGGGCCCTGACCCAGTACTTC.